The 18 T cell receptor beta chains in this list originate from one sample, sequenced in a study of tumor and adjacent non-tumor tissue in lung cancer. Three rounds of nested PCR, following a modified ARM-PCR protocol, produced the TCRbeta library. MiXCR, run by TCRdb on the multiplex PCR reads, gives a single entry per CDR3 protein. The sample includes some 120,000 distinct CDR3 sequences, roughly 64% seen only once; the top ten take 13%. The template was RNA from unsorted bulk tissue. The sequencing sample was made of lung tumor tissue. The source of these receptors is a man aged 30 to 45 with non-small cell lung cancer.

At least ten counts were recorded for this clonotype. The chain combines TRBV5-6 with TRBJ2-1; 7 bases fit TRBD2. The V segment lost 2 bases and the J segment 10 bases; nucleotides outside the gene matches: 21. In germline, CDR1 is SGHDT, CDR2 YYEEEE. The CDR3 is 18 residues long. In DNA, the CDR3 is TGTGCCAGCAGCTTCATGGAGCGGGGTGGGGGAAAACAATGGGAGCAGTTCTTC. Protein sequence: CASSFMERGGGKQWEQFF.

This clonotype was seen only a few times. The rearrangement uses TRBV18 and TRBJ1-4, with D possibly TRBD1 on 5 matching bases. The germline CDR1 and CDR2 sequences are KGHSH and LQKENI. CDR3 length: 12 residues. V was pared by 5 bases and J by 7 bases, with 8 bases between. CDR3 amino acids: CASSSGSEKLFF. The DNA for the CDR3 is TGTGCCAGCTCATCAGGGAGTGAAAAACTGTTTTTT.

CDR3 nucleotide sequence: TGCAGTGCCGACGGGGGTAGCAATCGGTCCCAGCATTTT. Encoded protein: CSADGGSNRSQHF. This chain connects TRBV20-1 to TRBJ1-5; tentative D call: TRBD1 (5 bases). Germline CDR1 is DFQATT and CDR2 is SNEGSKA (reference sequence). The CDR3 is 13 residues long. V lost 6 bases and J lost 11, with 20 bases in between.

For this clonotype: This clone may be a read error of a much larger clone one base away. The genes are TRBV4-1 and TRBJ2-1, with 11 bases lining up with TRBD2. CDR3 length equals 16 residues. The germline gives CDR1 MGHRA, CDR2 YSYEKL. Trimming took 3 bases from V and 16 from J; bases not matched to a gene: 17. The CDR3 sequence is CASSHLSGGAGNGHFF. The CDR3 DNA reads TGCGCCAGCAGCCACCTTAGCGGGGGGGCCGGGAATGGGCACTTCTTC.

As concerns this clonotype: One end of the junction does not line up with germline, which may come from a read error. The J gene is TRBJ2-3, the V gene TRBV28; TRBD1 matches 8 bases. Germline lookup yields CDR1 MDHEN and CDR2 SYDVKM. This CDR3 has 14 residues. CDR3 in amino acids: CTSSHQGAKDTQYF. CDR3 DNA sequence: TGTACCAGCAGTCACCAGGGGGCCAAAGATACGCAGTATTTT.

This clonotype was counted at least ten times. This chain's CDR3 is CASSLTGLAGANEKLFF. The CDR3 bases are TGTGCCAGCAGCTTAACGGGACTCGCCGGGGCCAATGAAAAACTGTTTTTT. The V call is TRBV11-1, the J call TRBJ1-4, with a possible D match to TRBD1 (5 bases). Between the trimmed V and J ends, which lost 2 bases and 5 bases, there was a span of 18 bases. Germline V gene lookup returns CDR1 SGHAT and CDR2 FQDESV (reference sequence). CDR3 length: 17 residues.

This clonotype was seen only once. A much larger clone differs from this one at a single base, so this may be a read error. CDR3 sequence: CSARELGGEALHF. CDR3 coding DNA: TGCAGTGCTAGAGAGCTGGGGGGGGAAGCCCTCCACTTT. This rearrangement joins TRBV20-1 to TRBJ1-6; possible D gene TRBD1, 5 bases. V was clipped by 0 bases and J by 14 bases, with 14 bases between them. This CDR3 region has 13 residues. The germline V gene encodes CDR1 DFQATT and CDR2 SNEGSKA (reference sequence).

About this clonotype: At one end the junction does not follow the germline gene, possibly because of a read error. The CDR3 sequence is CASGLDQLIGLSASF. CDR3 DNA: TGTGCCAGCGGCTTAGATCAGCTCATAGGGCTGTCCGCCTCCTTC. The chain employs TRBV11-2 and TRBJ2-7; D gene unclear. Germline V gene lookup returns CDR1 SGHAT and CDR2 FQNNGV. CDR3 length equals 15 residues.

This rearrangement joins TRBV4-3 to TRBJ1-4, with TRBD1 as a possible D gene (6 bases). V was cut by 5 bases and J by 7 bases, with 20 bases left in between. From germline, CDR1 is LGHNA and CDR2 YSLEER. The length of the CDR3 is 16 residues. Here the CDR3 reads CASSLEEGRGSEKLFF. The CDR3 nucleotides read TGCGCCAGCAGCTTGGAGGAGGGCAGGGGTAGTGAAAAACTGTTTTTT.

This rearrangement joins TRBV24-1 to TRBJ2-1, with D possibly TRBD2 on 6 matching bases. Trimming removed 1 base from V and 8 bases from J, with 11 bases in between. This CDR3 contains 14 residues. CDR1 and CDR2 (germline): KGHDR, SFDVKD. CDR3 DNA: TGTGCCACCAGTGATTTCGGGAGTTCCGATGAGCAGTTCTTC. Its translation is CATSDFGSSDEQFF.

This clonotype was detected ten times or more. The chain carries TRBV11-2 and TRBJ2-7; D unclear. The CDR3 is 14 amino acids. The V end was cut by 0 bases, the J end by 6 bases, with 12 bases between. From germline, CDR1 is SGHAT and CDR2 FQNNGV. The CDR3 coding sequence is TGTGCCAGCAGCTTAGACGGACCGTTTTTCGAGCAGTACTTC. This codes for CASSLDGPFFEQYF.

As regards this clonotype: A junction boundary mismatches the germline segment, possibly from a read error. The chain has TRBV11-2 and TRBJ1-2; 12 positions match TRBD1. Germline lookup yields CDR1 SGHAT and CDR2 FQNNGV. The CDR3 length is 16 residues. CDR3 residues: CASNLGGTGGLYRYTF. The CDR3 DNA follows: TGTGCCAGCAACTTGGGTGGGACAGGGGGCCTCTATCGCTACACTTTC. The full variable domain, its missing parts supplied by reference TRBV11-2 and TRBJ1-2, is EAGVAQSPRYKIIEKRQSVAFWCNPISGHATLYWYQQILGQGPKLLIQFQNNGVVDDSQLPKDRFSAERLKGVDSTLKIQPAKLEDSAVYLCASNLGGTGGLYRYTFGSGTRLTVV.

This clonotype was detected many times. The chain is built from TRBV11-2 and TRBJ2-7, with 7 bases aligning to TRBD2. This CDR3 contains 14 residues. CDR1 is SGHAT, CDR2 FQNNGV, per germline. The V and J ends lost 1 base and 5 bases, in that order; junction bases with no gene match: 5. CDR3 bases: TGTGCCAGCAGCTTAGGCGGGAGAGGCAACGAGCAGTACTTC. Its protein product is CASSLGGRGNEQYF.

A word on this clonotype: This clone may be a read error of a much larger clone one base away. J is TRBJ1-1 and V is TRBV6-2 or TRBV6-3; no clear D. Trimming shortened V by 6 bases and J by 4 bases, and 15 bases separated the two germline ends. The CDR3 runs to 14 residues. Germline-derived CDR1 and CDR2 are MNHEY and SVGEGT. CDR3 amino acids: CASRSMVRLTEAFF. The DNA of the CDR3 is TGTGCCAGCAGATCCATGGTCAGGCTCACTGAAGCTTTCTTT.

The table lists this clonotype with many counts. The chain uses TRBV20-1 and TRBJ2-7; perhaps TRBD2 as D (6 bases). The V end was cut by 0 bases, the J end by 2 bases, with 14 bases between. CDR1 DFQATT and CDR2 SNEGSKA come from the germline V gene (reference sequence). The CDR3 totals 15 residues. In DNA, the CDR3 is TGCAGTGCTAGAGATAGAGGGACTTCACCCTACGAGCAGTACTTC. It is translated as CSARDRGTSPYEQYF.

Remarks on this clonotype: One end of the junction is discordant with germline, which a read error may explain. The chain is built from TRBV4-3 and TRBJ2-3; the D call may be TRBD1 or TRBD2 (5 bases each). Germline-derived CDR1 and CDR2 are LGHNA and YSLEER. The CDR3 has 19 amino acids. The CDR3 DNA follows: TGTGTCAGCAGCCAAGAATATGCAGGGAGATCTATGGGCACAGATACGCAGTATTTT. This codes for CVSSQEYAGRSMGTDTQYF.

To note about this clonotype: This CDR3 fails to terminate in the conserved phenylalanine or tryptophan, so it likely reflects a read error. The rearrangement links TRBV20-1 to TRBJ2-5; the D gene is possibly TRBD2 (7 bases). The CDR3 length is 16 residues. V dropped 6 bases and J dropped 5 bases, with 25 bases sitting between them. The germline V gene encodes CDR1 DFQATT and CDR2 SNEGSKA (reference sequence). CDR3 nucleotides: TGCAGTGCCATACTATCCCGGGGGGCAGATGCGGAGACCCAGTACTCC. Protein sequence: CSAILSRGADAETQYS.

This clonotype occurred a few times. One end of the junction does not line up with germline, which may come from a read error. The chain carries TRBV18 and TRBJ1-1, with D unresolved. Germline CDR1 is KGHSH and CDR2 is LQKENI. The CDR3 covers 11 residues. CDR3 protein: CASSPERPAFF. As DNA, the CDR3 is TGCGCCAGCTCACCCGAGCGGCCAGCTTTCTTT.